A selection of T cell receptor beta chains follows, all from one sample in a study of OX40 agonist ivuxolimab in advanced cancers. TCRdb keeps only in-frame clones here, not all; method: immunoSEQ multiplex PCR. The sample records some 86,000 clones, 80% to 95% being singletons. The sample in question was CD4+ or CD8+ T cells sorted from blood, obtained in a trial of the OX40 agonist ivuxolimab. The receptor set was obtained from an adult with an advanced solid tumor such as melanoma, head and neck, liver or kidney cancer. Each CDR3 is given with its conserved first and last residue. The order of the fields is D gene, J gene, V gene, clone size, CDR3 protein, CDR3 DNA. D genes are given only for firm matches. Not all rows give a size; the values are once, few, many and, for expanded clones, a class.

d_call: .
j_call: TRBJ2-4
v_call: TRBV10-2
clone_size: .
cdr3_aa: CASSDPGIKNIQYF
cdr3_nt: TGCGCCAGCAGTGACCCAGGTATCAAAAACATTCAGTACTTC

d_call: .
j_call: TRBJ2-5
v_call: TRBV23-1
clone_size: .
cdr3_aa: CASSQPRPRTGQETQYF
cdr3_nt: TGCGCCAGCAGTCAACCCCGCCCCAGGACCGGTCAAGAGACCCAGTACTTC

d_call: .
j_call: TRBJ1-5
v_call: TRBV27
clone_size: .
cdr3_aa: CASSLGLRRGPQHF
cdr3_nt: TGTGCCAGCAGTTTGGGACTCCGAAGAGGGCCCCAGCATTTT

d_call: .
j_call: TRBJ1-5
v_call: TRBV28
clone_size: .
cdr3_aa: CASSVANQPQHF
cdr3_nt: TGTGCCAGCAGTGTTGCAAATCAGCCCCAGCATTTT

d_call: .
j_call: TRBJ2-1
v_call: TRBV5-1
clone_size: .
cdr3_aa: CASSPDSGGEQFF
cdr3_nt: TGCGCCAGCAGCCCGGACTCTGGGGGTGAGCAGTTCTTC

d_call: .
j_call: TRBJ1-5
v_call: TRBV19
clone_size: .
cdr3_aa: CASRAQPNQPQHF
cdr3_nt: TGTGCCAGTAGAGCACAGCCTAATCAGCCCCAGCATTTT

d_call: .
j_call: TRBJ2-5
v_call: TRBV6-1
clone_size: .
cdr3_aa: CASSADNSETQYF
cdr3_nt: TGTGCCAGCAGTGCCGACAATTCAGAGACCCAGTACTTC

d_call: .
j_call: TRBJ2-7
v_call: TRBV12-5
clone_size: .
cdr3_aa: CASGLVHKGRSEQYF
cdr3_nt: TGTGCTAGTGGTTTGGTCCATAAAGGAAGATCCGAGCAGTACTTC

d_call: TRBD1
j_call: TRBJ1-1
v_call: TRBV7-7
clone_size: .
cdr3_aa: CASSLGTDTEAFF
cdr3_nt: TGTGCTAGCAGCTTAGGGACAGACACTGAAGCTTTCTTT

d_call: .
j_call: TRBJ2-3
v_call: TRBV4-1
clone_size: .
cdr3_aa: CASSQLLGLADTQYF
cdr3_nt: TGCGCCAGCAGCCAACTCCTAGGGTTAGCTGATACGCAGTATTTT

d_call: TRBD1
j_call: TRBJ1-1
v_call: TRBV29-1
clone_size: .
cdr3_aa: CSAKTGMPETFF
cdr3_nt: TGCAGCGCTAAGACAGGGATGCCTGAAACTTTCTTT

d_call: .
j_call: TRBJ1-4
v_call: TRBV6-1
clone_size: .
cdr3_aa: CASSRENEKLFF
cdr3_nt: TGTGCCAGCAGTAGAGAGAATGAAAAACTGTTTTTT

d_call: TRBD1
j_call: TRBJ1-2
v_call: TRBV5-4
clone_size: .
cdr3_aa: CASGSTGGNYGYTF
cdr3_nt: TGTGCCAGCGGCTCGACAGGGGGGAACTATGGCTACACCTTC

d_call: .
j_call: TRBJ2-1
v_call: TRBV7-9
clone_size: .
cdr3_aa: CASSSNLGLLSYNEQFF
cdr3_nt: TGTGCCAGCAGCTCTAATCTGGGGCTCCTTTCCTACAATGAGCAGTTCTTC

d_call: TRBD2
j_call: TRBJ2-7
v_call: TRBV5-4
clone_size: .
cdr3_aa: CASSPGTSAPYEQYF
cdr3_nt: TGTGCCAGCAGCCCCGGGACTAGCGCGCCCTACGAGCAGTACTTC

d_call: .
j_call: TRBJ1-3
v_call: TRBV7-8
clone_size: .
cdr3_aa: CASSLALGSGNTIYF
cdr3_nt: TGTGCCAGCAGCTTAGCGCTGGGCTCTGGAAACACCATATATTTT

d_call: .
j_call: TRBJ2-5
v_call: TRBV11-3
clone_size: .
cdr3_aa: CASSFGPQETQYF
cdr3_nt: TGTGCCAGCAGCTTTGGGCCCCAAGAGACCCAGTACTTC

d_call: .
j_call: TRBJ1-3
v_call: TRBV5-6
clone_size: .
cdr3_aa: CASSFVGTLFSGNTIYF
cdr3_nt: TGTGCCAGCAGCTTCGTCGGGACGCTATTTTCTGGAAACACCATATATTTT

d_call: .
j_call: TRBJ1-6
v_call: TRBV6-5
clone_size: .
cdr3_aa: CASSYKGPQPNSPLHF
cdr3_nt: TGTGCCAGCAGTTATAAGGGCCCCCAACCGAATTCACCCCTCCACTTT

d_call: TRBD1
j_call: TRBJ1-4
v_call: TRBV5-4
clone_size: once
cdr3_aa: CASSYDRGTNEKLFF
cdr3_nt: TGTGCCAGCAGCTACGACAGGGGGACTAATGAAAAACTGTTTTTT

d_call: .
j_call: TRBJ2-6
v_call: TRBV5-8
clone_size: .
cdr3_aa: CASSVFSGANVLTF
cdr3_nt: TGTGCCAGCAGCGTTTTCTCTGGGGCCAACGTCCTGACTTTC

d_call: .
j_call: TRBJ1-5
v_call: TRBV5-5
clone_size: .
cdr3_aa: CASSLGAGGSNQPQHF
cdr3_nt: TGTGCCAGCAGCTTGGGGGCAGGAGGTAGCAATCAGCCCCAGCATTTT

d_call: TRBD2
j_call: TRBJ2-2
v_call: TRBV28
clone_size: .
cdr3_aa: CASSLLASGATGELFF
cdr3_nt: TGTGCCAGCAGTTTGCTAGCTAGCGGGGCCACCGGGGAGCTGTTTTTT

d_call: TRBD2
j_call: TRBJ2-3
v_call: TRBV9
clone_size: .
cdr3_aa: CASSASRGGLASDTQYF
cdr3_nt: TGTGCCAGCAGCGCCTCAAGGGGCGGACTAGCTTCAGATACGCAGTATTTT

d_call: .
j_call: TRBJ2-3
v_call: TRBV5-1
clone_size: .
cdr3_aa: CASSATAGPTQYF
cdr3_nt: TGCGCCAGCAGCGCCACTGCGGGGCCGACGCAGTATTTT

d_call: .
j_call: TRBJ1-2
v_call: TRBV14
clone_size: .
cdr3_aa: CASSQGTLDYGYTF
cdr3_nt: TGTGCCAGCAGCCAAGGTACCTTAGACTATGGCTACACCTTC

d_call: TRBD2
j_call: TRBJ2-7
v_call: TRBV27
clone_size: .
cdr3_aa: CASTPLGASGARTYEQYF
cdr3_nt: TGTGCCAGCACCCCCCTTGGTGCTAGCGGGGCCAGGACTTACGAGCAGTACTTC

d_call: TRBD1
j_call: TRBJ1-6
v_call: TRBV5-4
clone_size: once
cdr3_aa: CASSLKLPGQNSPLHF
cdr3_nt: TGTGCCAGCAGCTTGAAATTACCGGGACAGAATTCACCCCTCCACTTT

d_call: .
j_call: TRBJ1-1
v_call: TRBV2
clone_size: once
cdr3_aa: CASSEGARTEAFF
cdr3_nt: TGTGCCAGCAGTGAAGGGGCCCGGACTGAAGCTTTCTTT

d_call: TRBD1
j_call: TRBJ1-5
v_call: TRBV28
clone_size: .
cdr3_aa: CASSPGTGGFDQPQHF
cdr3_nt: TGTGCCAGCAGTCCGGGGACAGGGGGTTTCGATCAGCCCCAGCATTTT

d_call: TRBD1
j_call: TRBJ1-5
v_call: TRBV18
clone_size: .
cdr3_aa: CASSSRQGVQPQHF
cdr3_nt: TGTGCCAGCTCATCTAGACAGGGGGTTCAGCCCCAGCATTTT

d_call: .
j_call: TRBJ1-6
v_call: TRBV6-6
clone_size: .
cdr3_aa: CASRPRDTYNSPLHF
cdr3_nt: TGTGCCAGCAGACCTCGGGACACCTATAATTCACCCCTCCACTTT

d_call: TRBD1
j_call: TRBJ2-1
v_call: TRBV11-3
clone_size: .
cdr3_aa: CASSAQGTGRDNEQFF
cdr3_nt: TGTGCCAGCAGCGCCCAGGGGACAGGGAGGGACAATGAGCAGTTCTTC

d_call: TRBD1
j_call: TRBJ1-1
v_call: TRBV4-1
clone_size: .
cdr3_aa: CASSQMTGVVLSTEAFF
cdr3_nt: TGCGCCAGCAGCCAAATGACAGGGGTAGTTTTAAGCACTGAAGCTTTCTTT

d_call: .
j_call: TRBJ2-1
v_call: TRBV7-3
clone_size: .
cdr3_aa: CASSLIGGAPGSYNEQFF
cdr3_nt: TGTGCCAGCAGCTTAATAGGGGGGGCCCCGGGATCCTACAATGAGCAGTTCTTC